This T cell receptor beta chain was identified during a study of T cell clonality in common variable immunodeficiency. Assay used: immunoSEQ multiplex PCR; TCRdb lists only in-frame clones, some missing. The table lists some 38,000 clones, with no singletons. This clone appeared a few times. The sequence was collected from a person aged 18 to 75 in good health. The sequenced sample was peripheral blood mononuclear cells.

Partial CDR3 DNA: TGTGCCAGCAGCAAAGGACTAGTATACGAG. This translates into CASSKGLVYE. The whole CDR3 reads CASSKGLVYEQYF. V gene TRBV11-2 combines with J gene TRBJ2-7; 7 nucleotides match TRBD2. The read terminates 3 residues ahead of where the CDR3 ends, so the germline J gene completes it. The CDR3 totals 13 residues. Trimming took 5 bases from V and 4 from J; bases not matched to a gene: 5. In germline, CDR1 is SGHAT, CDR2 FQNNGV.